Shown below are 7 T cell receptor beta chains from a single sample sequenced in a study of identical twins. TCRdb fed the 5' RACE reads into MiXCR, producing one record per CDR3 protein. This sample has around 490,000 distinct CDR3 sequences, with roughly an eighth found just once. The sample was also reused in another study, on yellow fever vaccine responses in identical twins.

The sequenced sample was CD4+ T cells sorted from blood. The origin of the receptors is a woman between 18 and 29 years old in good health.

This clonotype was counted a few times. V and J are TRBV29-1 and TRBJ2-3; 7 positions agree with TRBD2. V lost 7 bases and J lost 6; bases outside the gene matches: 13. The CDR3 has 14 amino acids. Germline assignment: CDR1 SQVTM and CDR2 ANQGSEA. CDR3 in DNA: TGCAGCGCGACACAACTAGCGCAGGCGGATACGCAGTATTTT. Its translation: CSATQLAQADTQYF.

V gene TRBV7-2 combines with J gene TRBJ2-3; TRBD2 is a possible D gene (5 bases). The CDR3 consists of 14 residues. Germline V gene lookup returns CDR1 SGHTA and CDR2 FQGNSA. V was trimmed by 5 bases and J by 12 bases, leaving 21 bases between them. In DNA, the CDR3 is TGTGCCAGCAGCGTTGGGATGGACCGGGAAGGACAGTATTTT. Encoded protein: CASSVGMDREGQYF.

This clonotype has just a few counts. This CDR3 is CASSLKSGRGNNEQFF. The CDR3 DNA is TGTGCCAGCAGCTTGAAGAGCGGGAGAGGTAACAATGAGCAGTTCTTC. The chain carries TRBV5-6 and TRBJ2-1; 8 bases line up with TRBD2. This CDR3 has 16 amino acids. The germline CDR1 and CDR2 sequences are SGHDT and YYEEEE. Losses at the gene ends were 1 base for V and 5 bases for J; bases not matched to a gene: 8.

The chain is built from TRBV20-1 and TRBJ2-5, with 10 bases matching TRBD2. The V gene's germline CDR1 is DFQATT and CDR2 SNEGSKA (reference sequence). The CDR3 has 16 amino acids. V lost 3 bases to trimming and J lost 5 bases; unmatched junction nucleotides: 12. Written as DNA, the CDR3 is TGCAGTGCTAGGATGGTAGCGGGAGGTGGGTTGGAGACCCAGTACTTC. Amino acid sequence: CSARMVAGGGLETQYF.

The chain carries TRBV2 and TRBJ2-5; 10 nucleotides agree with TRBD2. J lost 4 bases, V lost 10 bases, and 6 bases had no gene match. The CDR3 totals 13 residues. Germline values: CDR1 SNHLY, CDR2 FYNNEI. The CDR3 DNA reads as TGTGCCACCCAAGCGGGGGGGCCAGAGACCCAGTACTTC. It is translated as CATQAGGPETQYF.

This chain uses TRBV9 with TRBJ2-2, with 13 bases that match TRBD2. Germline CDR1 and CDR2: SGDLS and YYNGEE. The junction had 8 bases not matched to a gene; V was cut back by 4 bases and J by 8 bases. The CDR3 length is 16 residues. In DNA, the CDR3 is TGTGCCAGCAGCCCATGGACTAGCGGGGGATCTGGGGAGCTGTTTTTT. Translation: CASSPWTSGGSGELFF.

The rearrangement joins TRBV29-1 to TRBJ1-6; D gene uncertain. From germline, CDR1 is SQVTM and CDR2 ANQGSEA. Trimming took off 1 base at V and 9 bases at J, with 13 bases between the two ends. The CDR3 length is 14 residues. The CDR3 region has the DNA TGCAGCGTTGAAGTGCCAGGTTCCATTTCACCCCTCCACTTT. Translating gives CSVEVPGSISPLHF.